Following are 31 T cell receptor beta chains from one sample sequenced in a study of shared clonotypes between healthy human individuals. Libraries were prepared by immunoSEQ multiplex PCR; TCRdb keeps only in-frame clonotypes and omits some of them. Of roughly 2.5 million clones in the sample, around nine tenths were seen once. Input material: naive CD4+ T cells sorted from blood. Subset in this sample: CD45RA+ positively selected. Every receptor here comes from a man between 18 and 29 years old in good health.

The CDR3 DNA sequence: TGCAGCGTTCCACTAGCGGGCCAAGAGACCCAGTACTTC. Its protein is CSVPLAGQETQYF. This chain connects TRBV29-1 to TRBJ2-5; the match to TRBD2 covers 9 bases. In germline, CDR1 is SQVTM, CDR2 ANQGSEA. Germline trimming cut 5 bases from V and 1 base from J; bases unmatched to any gene: 2. This CDR3 comprises 13 residues.

In its sample, this clone was seen once. The chain employs TRBV5-4 and TRBJ2-7, with 8 bases fitting TRBD2. V lost 4 bases and J lost 2; bases outside the gene matches: 8. The CDR3 consists of 15 residues. Germline values: CDR1 SGHNT, CDR2 YYREEE (reference sequence). CDR3 region: CASSAPTSDPYEQYF. DNA for the CDR3: TGTGCCAGCAGCGCCCCGACTAGCGATCCCTACGAGCAGTACTTC.

The chain employs TRBV29-1 and TRBJ2-5; TRBD1 is a possible D gene (5 bases). The V gene's germline CDR1 is SQVTM and CDR2 ANQGSEA. The CDR3 contains 14 residues. V dropped 7 bases and J dropped 5 bases, with 20 bases sitting between them. The CDR3 protein is CSALPHSAGETQYF. CDR3 coding DNA: TGCAGCGCCCTACCCCACTCCGCAGGGGAGACCCAGTACTTC.

This clone came up once. The chain is built from TRBV18 and TRBJ2-5; TRBD2 matches at 10 bases. Germline lookup yields CDR1 KGHSH and CDR2 LQKENI. Trimming at V came to 3 bases and at J to 5 bases, leaving 9 bases not matched to a gene. The CDR3 runs to 16 residues. CDR3 bases: TGTGCCAGCTCACCGATAGAACTAGCGGGGAGTGAGACCCAGTACTTC. Translation: CASSPIELAGSETQYF.

The V call is TRBV19, the J call TRBJ1-1; perhaps TRBD1 as D (5 bases). CDR1 is LNHDA and CDR2 is SQIVND in the germline V gene (reference sequence). The germline V and J ends were trimmed by 7 bases and 0 bases, with 9 bases remaining between them. There are 13 residues in the CDR3. The CDR3 is CASNEGLNTEAFF. CDR3 nucleotide sequence: TGTGCCAGTAATGAGGGGCTGAACACTGAAGCTTTCTTT.

The chain links TRBV6-5 to TRBJ2-2; TRBD1 is a possible D gene (5 bases). CDR1 MNHEY and CDR2 SVGAGI come from the germline V gene. Deletions cut 7 bases from V and 4 bases from J, with 10 bases between. There are 13 residues in the CDR3. DNA of the CDR3: TGTGCCAGCACTCGGACAAGCACCGGGGAGCTGTTTTTT. This sequence encodes CASTRTSTGELFF.

V gene TRBV7-9 combines with J gene TRBJ2-3, with unresolved D. The ends were cut back, 2 bases at V and 4 bases at J, with 16 bases in the middle. CDR3 length: 16 residues. The germline V gene encodes CDR1 SEHNR and CDR2 FQNEAQ (reference sequence). CDR3 region: CASSLWAAFLADTQYF. CDR3 DNA sequence: TGTGCCAGCAGCTTATGGGCAGCCTTCCTCGCAGATACGCAGTATTTT. Combining the CDR3 with reference TRBV7-9 and TRBJ2-3 gives the whole variable domain DTGVSQNPRHKITKRGQNVTFRCDPISEHNRLYWYRQTLGQGPEFLTYFQNEAQLEKSRLLSDRFSAERPKGSFSTLEIQRTEQGDSAMYLCASSLWAAFLADTQYFGPGTRLTVL.

This chain links TRBV7-9 with TRBJ2-3; TRBD2 matches 11 bases. Germline CDR1 SEHNR, CDR2 FQNEAQ (reference sequence). Germline trimming cut 4 bases from V and 0 bases from J; bases unmatched to any gene: 3. CDR3 length: 16 amino acids. DNA for the CDR3: TGTGCCAGCAGCTCGACTAGCGGGGCCAGCACAGATACGCAGTATTTT. Translating it yields CASSSTSGASTDTQYF.

The chain joins TRBV5-6 to TRBJ2-5, with 13 bases that match TRBD2. The CDR3 has 16 residues. After removal of 2 bases from V and 5 bases from J, the junction contained 6 bases not matched to a gene. The germline V gene has CDR1 SGHDT and CDR2 YYEEEE. The CDR3 here is CASSFGLAGEMETQYF. The CDR3 DNA reads TGTGCCAGCAGCTTCGGACTAGCGGGAGAGATGGAGACCCAGTACTTC.

This chain connects TRBV4-1 to TRBJ2-3; TRBD1 agrees at 7 bases. Germline values: CDR1 MGHRA, CDR2 YSYEKL. The ends lost 3 bases at V and 1 base at J; junction bases unmatched: 10. The CDR3 is 17 amino acids. DNA for the CDR3: TGCGCCAGCAGCCAGGCTCCCGGACAGGCCCGCACAGATACGCAGTATTTT. Its protein is CASSQAPGQARTDTQYF.

This clone showed up just once. Different DNA sequences within this sample yield the same CDR3. This sequence joins TRBV5-1 and TRBJ2-3, with TRBD1 identical over 8 bases. Trimming removed 4 bases from V and 2 bases from J; junction bases left unmatched: 6. Germline V gene lookup returns CDR1 SGHRS and CDR2 YFSETQ. This CDR3 region has 15 residues. The CDR3 protein is CASSPGTGDTDTQYF. The CDR3 region has the DNA TGCGCCAGCAGCCCGGGGACAGGAGACACAGATACGCAGTATTTT.

The gene calls are TRBV6-5 and TRBJ2-3; 10 bases map to TRBD1. CDR3 length: 16 residues. Trimming removed 2 bases from V and 1 base from J; junction bases left unmatched: 3. Germline CDR1 MNHEY, CDR2 SVGAGI. CDR3 residues: CASSYTGTGGTDTQYF. The CDR3 DNA reads as TGTGCCAGCAGTTACACCGGGACAGGGGGCACAGATACGCAGTATTTT.

This clone was recorded a few times. Other DNA sequences in this sample translate to the same CDR3. The gene calls are TRBV11-2 and TRBJ1-3; unclear D gene. CDR1 and CDR2 (germline): SGHAT, FQNNGV. Deletions cut 5 bases from V and 4 bases from J, with 9 bases between. The CDR3 spans 13 residues. The CDR3 spells CASSLPGGNTIYF. CDR3 bases: TGTGCCAGCAGCCTACCTGGGGGAAACACCATATATTTT.

The gene calls are TRBV5-1 and TRBJ2-5, with a possible D match to TRBD2 (5 bases). The CDR3 totals 13 residues. The V end lost 7 bases, the J end lost 2 bases, and 12 bases lay between the germline ends. Germline CDR1 is SGHRS and CDR2 is YFSETQ. In DNA form, the CDR3 reads TGCGCCAGCCGGTCTAGCAATCAAGAGACCCAGTACTTC. Protein product: CASRSSNQETQYF. Full variable domain (remainder filled in from reference TRBV5-1 and TRBJ2-5): KAGVTQTPRYLIKTRGQQVTLSCSPISGHRSVSWYQQTPGQGLQFLFEYFSETQRNKGNFPGRFSGRQFSNSRSEMNVSTLELGDSALYLCASRSSNQETQYFGPGTRLLVL.

J is TRBJ2-1 and V is TRBV5-1, with D possibly matching TRBD2 (5 bases). There are 17 residues in the CDR3. The V end lost 3 bases, the J end lost 0 bases, and 16 bases lay between the germline ends. CDR1 is SGHRS and CDR2 is YFSETQ in the germline V gene. The CDR3 sequence is CASSSTTAASSYNEQFF. CDR3 nucleotides: TGCGCCAGCAGCTCGACTACAGCGGCCAGCTCCTACAATGAGCAGTTCTTC.

Notes on this clone: This CDR3 is also generated by other DNA sequences in the sample. V usage is TRBV5-1 and J usage is TRBJ2-5; 8 bases match TRBD2. The ends lost 1 base at V and 2 bases at J; junction bases unmatched: 1. CDR3 size: 14 residues. Germline V gene lookup returns CDR1 SGHRS and CDR2 YFSETQ. In nucleotides, the CDR3 is TGCGCCAGCAGCTTGACTAGCGGTCAAGAGACCCAGTACTTC. Translated, it gives CASSLTSGQETQYF.

V and J are TRBV5-4 and TRBJ2-3, with 8 bases matching TRBD2. Trimming cost V 4 bases and J 4 bases; bases outside gene matches: 8. CDR1 is SGHNT and CDR2 is YYREEE in the germline V gene (reference sequence). The CDR3 is 15 residues long. Written as DNA, the CDR3 is TGTGCCAGCAGCCCCAGCGGGAGTTACCCAGATACGCAGTATTTT. Residues: CASSPSGSYPDTQYF.

A single count supports this clone. The gene calls are TRBV6-4 and TRBJ2-1; 7 bases are shared with TRBD2. Trimming took 0 bases from V and 9 from J; bases not matched to a gene: 14. Germline V gives CDR1 MRHNA, CDR2 SNTAGT. This CDR3 spans 17 amino acids. The CDR3 DNA reads TGTGCCAGCAGTGACTCGAGTGGGGTCGCGGGAGTTTCTGAGCAGTTCTTC. Amino acid sequence: CASSDSSGVAGVSEQFF.

The table lists this clone with a few counts. The rearrangement uses TRBV30 and TRBJ1-2, with TRBD1 matching 8 bases. V trimming: 2 bases; J trimming: 7 bases; junction bases outside the gene matches: 12. The CDR3 runs 15 residues. Germline lookup yields CDR1 GTSNPN and CDR2 SVGIG (reference sequence). The CDR3 reads CAWSPLTGENGGYTF. CDR3 sequence (DNA): TGTGCCTGGAGTCCTCTGACAGGGGAAAATGGTGGCTACACCTTC.

The chain recombines TRBV11-3 with TRBJ2-1; 12 positions match TRBD2. With 5 bases clipped from V and 6 bases from J, the junction kept 5 bases outside the gene matches. Germline V gene sequence: CDR1 SGHNT, CDR2 YENEEA. This CDR3 is built from 15 residues. The CDR3, as DNA: TGTGCCAGCAGCGAAACTAGCGGGGGGATCAATGAGCAGTTCTTC. Translating it yields CASSETSGGINEQFF.

The sample holds one count of this clone. The chain combines TRBV2 with TRBJ2-7; unclear D gene. V was cut by 7 bases and J by 1 base, with 14 bases left in between. CDR3 length equals 14 residues. Germline values: CDR1 SNHLY, CDR2 FYNNEI. The CDR3 DNA follows: TGTGCCAGCAATGGTCCCATTTTTTCCTACGAGCAGTACTTC. This gives the protein CASNGPIFSYEQYF.

This clone turned up a few times. V is TRBV2 and J is TRBJ2-4; either TRBD1 or TRBD2 may supply D (5 bases each). Trimming left V 5 bases short and J 0 bases short, with 11 bases between. Germline V gives CDR1 SNHLY, CDR2 FYNNEI. The CDR3 loop spans 15 amino acids. Here the CDR3 reads CASSQQDLAKNIQYF. The CDR3 DNA reads as TGTGCCAGCAGTCAACAGGACTTAGCCAAAAACATTCAGTACTTC.

The J gene is TRBJ2-1, the V gene TRBV19; 11 bases match TRBD2. V lost 5 bases, J lost 4 bases, and 4 bases stayed unmatched. This CDR3 has 15 amino acids. Germline CDR1 is LNHDA and CDR2 is SQIVND (reference sequence). The CDR3 nucleotides are TGTGCCAGTAGTCCTCCTAGCGGGAGGTACAATGAGCAGTTCTTC. Protein: CASSPPSGRYNEQFF.

The V call is TRBV5-1, the J call TRBJ2-1; 7 nucleotides align to TRBD1. The germline CDR1 and CDR2 sequences are SGHRS and YFSETQ. The ends lost 4 bases at V and 6 bases at J; junction bases unmatched: 10. The CDR3 has 15 amino acids. CDR3 protein: CASSLTGEWGNEQFF. The DNA for the CDR3 is TGCGCCAGCAGCCTTACAGGGGAGTGGGGCAATGAGCAGTTCTTC.

The rearrangement links TRBV19 to TRBJ1-6; D is uncertain. Germline V gene sequence: CDR1 LNHDA, CDR2 SQIVND (reference sequence). The CDR3 contains 12 residues. Trimming took 7 bases from V and 10 from J, leaving 11 bases between them. CDR3: CASMEIGSPLHF. CDR3 in DNA: TGTGCCAGTATGGAGATCGGATCACCCCTCCACTTT.

The chain is built from TRBV6-5 and TRBJ1-6; the match to TRBD1 covers 7 bases. Germline loops: CDR1 MNHEY, CDR2 SVGAGI. The J segment lost 10 bases and the V segment lost 5 bases, leaving 8 bases of the junction unmatched. The CDR3 extends over 14 amino acids. CDR3 nucleotides: TGTGCCAGCAGTAACACAGGGGACAAGTCACCCCTCCACTTT. Translating gives CASSNTGDKSPLHF.

The rearrangement uses TRBV5-6 and TRBJ2-5; D possibly matches TRBD1 or TRBD2 (5 bases each). Germline loops: CDR1 SGHDT, CDR2 YYEEEE. The V end lost 2 bases, the J end lost 11 bases, and 16 bases lay between the germline ends. This CDR3 region has 13 residues. The CDR3 nucleotides are TGTGCCAGCAGCTTCGAGGGGCTGGGGGAGCAGTACTTC. The encoded protein is CASSFEGLGEQYF.

This clone appeared a single time. The J gene is TRBJ1-4, the V gene TRBV27; D unclear. Trimming took off 3 bases at V and 0 bases at J, with 8 bases between the two ends. Germline CDR1 is MNHEY and CDR2 is SMNVEV (reference sequence). There are 15 residues in the CDR3. The CDR3 reads CASSFGLTTNEKLFF. CDR3 in DNA: TGTGCCAGCAGTTTTGGCCTGACAACTAATGAAAAACTGTTTTTT. Supplemented by reference TRBV27 and TRBJ1-4, the full variable domain reads EAQVTQNPRYLITVTGKKLTVTCSQNMNHEYMSWYRQDPGLGLRQIYYSMNVEVTDKGDVPEGYKVSRKEKRNFPLILESPSPNQTSLYFCASSFGLTTNEKLFFGSGTQLSVL.

Turning to this clone: Different DNA sequences within this sample yield the same CDR3. The J gene is TRBJ2-7, the V gene TRBV5-6, with TRBD1 identical over 9 bases. The CDR3 spans 15 residues. Losses at the gene ends were 0 bases for V and 2 bases for J; bases not matched to a gene: 3. Germline V gives CDR1 SGHDT, CDR2 YYEEEE. The CDR3 region is CASSLAGTGPYEQYF. In nucleotides, the CDR3 is TGTGCCAGCAGCTTGGCGGGGACAGGGCCCTACGAGCAGTACTTC.

The chain joins TRBV18 to TRBJ2-1; tentatively, D is TRBD1 or TRBD2 (5 bases each). CDR1 and CDR2 from the germline V gene are KGHSH and LQKENI. Trimming took 1 base from V and 8 from J, leaving 18 bases between them. This CDR3 region has 16 residues. CDR3 bases: TGTGCCAGCTCACCACTGGGACCTCTGCAGCCCTATGAGCAGTTCTTC. It translates to CASSPLGPLQPYEQFF.

Worth noting for this clone: At the DNA level, this CDR3 is encoded by other sequences in the same sample as well. The V and J genes are TRBV30 and TRBJ2-3; D gene ambiguous. The V gene's germline CDR1 is GTSNPN and CDR2 SVGIG (reference sequence). V was shortened by 4 bases and J by 2 bases, with 10 bases between the two germline ends. The CDR3 sequence is 13 residues long. The DNA for the CDR3 is TGTGCCTGGACCCGAGACTTCACAGATACGCAGTATTTT. Amino acids: CAWTRDFTDTQYF.